This T cell receptor (beta chain) was sequenced during a study of PD-1 blockade in classical Hodgkin lymphoma. About this clone itself: As yet, its antigen is unknown.

Relapse after autologous stem cell transplantation occurred in every patient, and brentuximab vedotin exposure varied. Responses achieved at best were complete response, partial response or progressive disease. Germline V gene lookup returns CDR1 SGHRS and CDR2 YFSETQ. This CDR3 contains 12 residues. The germline V and J ends were trimmed by 7 bases and 7 bases, with 12 bases remaining between them. This table comes from immunoSEQ multiplex PCR, and its TCRdb copy is limited to in-frame clones, with some not included. The top ten hold 14% to 15% of the sample, which has tens of thousands of clones, roughly nine tenths seen once. Study findings and constraints: Partial responders and progressors had significantly lower baseline TCR diversity. Reports indicated that newly diagnosed patients had lower baseline TCR diversity than healthy donors did.

Sequencing used peripheral blood mononuclear cells (PBMCs), obtained at baseline. The chain couples TRBV5-1 to TRBJ2-1; D is uncertain. This TCR was sampled from a human donor with classical Hodgkin lymphoma. In DNA, the CDR3 is TGCGCCAGCGGCGTGAGTAAAAATGAGCAGTTCTTC. Translation: CASGVSKNEQFF.